These 9 T cell receptor beta chains share one sample of origin, sequenced in a study of vaccination effects on CD4 cells after COVID-19. With approximately 10 days of culture completed, CD4+ T cells were isolated. Each participant was given two doses of one vaccine (BNT162b2 or mRNA-1273). Clones were sequenced by immunoSEQ multiplex PCR, and TCRdb holds only the in-frame ones, with some missing. This table holds fewer than 75,000 clones, more than 60% found once. These TCRs are of unknown antigen specificity. The source material was CD4+ T cells from PBMCs cultured without peptide, sampled after COVID-19 vaccination. All receptors derive from a human donor who received a COVID-19 vaccine.

The chain recombines TRBV27 with TRBJ2-3; D possibly corresponds to TRBD1 (6 bases). The V and J ends lost 7 bases and 2 bases respectively, with 16 bases between them. Germline loops: CDR1 MNHEY, CDR2 SMNVEV (reference sequence). The CDR3 length is 15 residues. The CDR3 protein is CASTDLGDTTDTQYF. The DNA for the CDR3 is TGTGCCAGCACCGACCTAGGGGACACCACAGATACGCAGTATTTT.

V and J are TRBV18 and TRBJ2-5; D is uncertain. Germline V CDR1 and CDR2: KGHSH, LQKENI. Trimming shortened V by 3 bases and J by 2 bases, and 10 bases separated the two germline ends. The CDR3 length is 14 residues. Here the CDR3 DNA reads TGTGCCAGCTCACCGCGGCAGATACAAGAGACCCAGTACTTC. It specifies CASSPRQIQETQYF.

This sequence joins TRBV5-4 and TRBJ1-2; D not resolved. The CDR3 runs 13 residues. The germline CDR1 and CDR2 sequences are SGHNT and YYREEE (reference sequence). Trimming pared 0 bases from V and 8 bases from J, leaving 11 bases between. CDR3 amino acids: CASSLGGSWGYTF. In DNA form, the CDR3 reads TGTGCCAGCAGCTTGGGAGGAAGTTGGGGCTACACCTTC.

The chain combines TRBV11-2 with TRBJ2-7; the D call may be TRBD1 or TRBD2 (5 bases each). This CDR3 comprises 13 residues. V lost 1 base to trimming and J lost 4 bases, with 8 bases between them. Germline assignment: CDR1 SGHAT and CDR2 FQNNGV. CDR3 nucleotides: TGTGCCAGCAGCTTAGCGGGACGATACGAGCAGTACGTC. Translating gives CASSLAGRYEQYV.

The chain couples TRBV9 to TRBJ2-2; D gene ambiguous. The CDR3 runs 13 residues. Germline V lookup: CDR1 SGDLS, CDR2 YYNGEE. The V end lost 1 base, the J end lost 9 bases, and 10 bases lay between the germline ends. The CDR3, as DNA: TGTGCCAGCAGCGTAAGTCTGGACCGGGAGCTGTTTTTT. As protein: CASSVSLDRELFF. The complete variable domain, with remaining parts taken from reference TRBV9 and TRBJ2-2, reads DSGVTQTPKHLITATGQRVTLRCSPRSGDLSVYWYQQSLDQGLQFLIQYYNGEERAKGNILERFSAQQFPDLHSELNLSSLELGDSALYFCASSVSLDRELFFGEGSRLTVL.

This clone was seen more than once but under ten times. The chain combines TRBV18 with TRBJ1-1, with D possibly matching TRBD1 (5 bases). This CDR3 comprises 14 residues. Germline V gene data show CDR1 as KGHSH and CDR2 as LQKENI. V dropped 3 bases and J dropped 5 bases, with 13 bases sitting between them. The CDR3 sequence is CASSPESGGTEAFF. The CDR3 DNA follows: TGTGCCAGCTCACCCGAATCGGGGGGGACTGAAGCTTTCTTT.

The J gene is TRBJ2-3, the V gene TRBV24-1; D gene ambiguous. The CDR3 is 15 amino acids. CDR1 and CDR2 (germline): KGHDR, SFDVKD. Trimming stripped 4 bases from V and 1 base from J, with 11 bases between. CDR3 in DNA: TGTGCCACCAGTGACGCCGGGCGCGGCACAGATACGCAGTATTTT. Amino acid sequence: CATSDAGRGTDTQYF.

The chain has TRBV12-3 or TRBV12-4 and TRBJ1-1; D may be TRBD1 (5 bases). Trimming left V 7 bases short and J 5 bases short, with 11 bases between. The CDR3 extends over 12 amino acids. Here the CDR3 DNA reads TGTGCCAGCACCTTGGGGGTTACTGAAGCTTTCTTT. As protein: CASTLGVTEAFF.

The chain combines TRBV6-6 with TRBJ1-2, with TRBD1 matching 8 bases. The V and J ends lost 6 bases and 4 bases, in that order; junction bases with no gene match: 4. The V gene's germline CDR1 is MNHNY and CDR2 SVGAGI (reference sequence). CDR3 length: 13 amino acids. The CDR3 spells CASRAGTGYGYTF. In nucleotides, the CDR3 is TGTGCCAGCAGAGCCGGGACAGGCTATGGCTACACCTTC.